The source of this T cell receptor (beta chain) is a study of blood T cells in healthy people across ages (dated by TCRdb to the mid-2010s). Broadly, across the study: In model experiments, template switching captured roughly one uniquely barcoded TCR beta cDNA molecule for every two T cells. The study analyzed two additional independent replicas of 1 million unique cDNA reads from the same blood draw for two donors, one aged 18 to 30 and one aged 80 or older. The donors were divided into four age groups: young (average about 15 years), middle-aged (almost 40), aged (under 70) and long-lived (82). To track age-related changes in TCR beta repertoire diversity, the study relied on deep sequencing normalized with unique cDNA molecular identifiers. What the study reported, not specific to this receptor: Donor CMV infection status was unknown, potentially confounding age-related changes in expanded clonotypes. As age increased, observed TCR beta diversity per million T cells dropped in a roughly linear way, and a significant reduction was already evident by age 40. A strong correlation was found between observed TCR beta diversity and the percentage of naive T cells measured by flow cytometry. Estimates of total diversity based on one million sequenced T cells were considered lower bounds and underestimates. The long-lived group showed more naive CD4+ T cells, fewer expanded clones and increased TCR diversity than the aged group, suggesting age selection. Since profiling was done on bulk unsorted PBMCs, naive and antigen-experienced compartments could not be conclusively compared.

The germline V and J ends show losses of 6 bases and 3 bases respectively, and no gene match explains 5 bases of the junction. CDR1 and CDR2 are drawn from the germline V gene: KGHDR, SFDVKD. The CDR3 has 14 amino acids, counting the end cysteine and phenylalanine. CDR3 DNA only is kept here, 42 bases in frame from base 1. This clonotype was counted between two and nine times. There is no known antigen for this receptor. Nothing much larger sits one base from this clone, and base qualities are not available. Libraries came from 5' RACE. Sequencing used an Illumina HiSeq 2500. A second PCR of about 7 to 12 cycles was run with a J-beta primer mix and a sample-barcoded 5' primer. Each TCR beta cDNA molecule received a unique molecular identifier from a template-switch 5' adaptor carrying 12 random nucleotides. At least 2.5 million CDR3-containing paired-end reads were obtained from each sample. First-strand cDNA synthesis was performed from all RNA using the Mint cDNA synthesis kit, with priming by a TRBC-specific oligonucleotide. Following uracil-DNA glycosylase treatment, all cDNA underwent a first 18-cycle PCR with the universal primers M1SS and BC2_uni_R. In the authors' own workflow: For normalization, 1 million high-quality reads were randomly selected from each sample, with every read carrying a distinct molecular identifier. Reads with shared molecular identifiers were discarded instead of being binned into consensus sequences. MiTCR, run with a Q25 quality threshold and the strictest error-elimination algorithm, handled CDR3 identification, clonotype clustering and error correction. Lower-bound total TCR beta diversity was estimated with a nonparametric unseen species model using Euler transformation. The public reads were reprocessed in TCRdb via fastp at Q25 and MiXCR, keeping in-frame beta chains. Merged by CDR3 protein, the rows form single entries marked with the most common genes and DNA. The V and J calls follow TCRdb's processing rather than the paper's. This sample lists more than 600,000 distinct CDR3 sequences; roughly 25% were detected once. The ten largest clones take up 8% to 10% of the sample.

Donors were a few dozen systemically healthy Caucasian individuals from Russia aged about 6 to 100 years. Around 10 milliliters of peripheral blood were drawn from each donor into EDTA-treated Vacutainer tubes. Ficoll-Paque density-gradient centrifugation was used to isolate PBMCs, with at least 7 million per sample. Trizol reagent was used to extract total RNA from PBMCs, with at least 6 micrograms per sample. For every donor, an aliquot of PBMCs went through flow cytometry to measure the percentages of naive CD45RAhigh/CD27high T cells. These records were also assigned to another study, of T cells of mothers and their children. According to the second study: The donors were nine systemically healthy Caucasian individuals, made up of three mothers and their six children. cDNA synthesis used all of the extracted RNA, with 1.5 ug of RNA in each 15 ul reaction. In the second PCR, the M1S primer added sample barcodes and 2-4 random nucleotides. Each mother yielded over 9.5 million TCR beta CDR3 reads and each child 3 million or so reads. In both related and unrelated pairs, thymic selection shapes the output of TCR recombination in a similar way, with inherited differences having only a minor effect. Normalized repertoire overlap in related mother-child pairs was always slightly higher than in unrelated mother-child pairs, but the difference was never significant. No persistent microchimeric T cell clones were found, with a detection sensitivity of roughly 100 clones per million clonotypes. To look for features that set related mother-child pairs apart from unrelated individuals, the researchers ran deep NGS to compare the TCR beta repertoires of mothers and children. Mothers averaged roughly 40 +/- 4 years of age and children averaged roughly 10 +/- 4 years. Libraries were sequenced on Illumina HiSeq 2000 with 100+100 nt paired-end reads after adapter ligation with NEBNext reagents. To prevent cross-contamination, the mother and child libraries were prepared a month apart and were sequenced in separate runs. Each donor had between about 500,000 and 2,100,000 distinct TCR beta clonotypes identified. Naive TCR beta clonotypes were estimated from low-frequency clonotypes matched to each donor's FACS-determined naive share, without sorting.

The sequence came from a boy aged 5-17 years in good health. Recombination linked TRBV24-1 to TRBJ2-3; the central 7 bases match TRBD2. Sequences were obtained from blood. The nucleotide sequence reads TGTGCCACCAGTTGGTCAGCGGGGACAGATACGCAGTATTTT. Its protein reads: CATSWSAGTDTQYF.